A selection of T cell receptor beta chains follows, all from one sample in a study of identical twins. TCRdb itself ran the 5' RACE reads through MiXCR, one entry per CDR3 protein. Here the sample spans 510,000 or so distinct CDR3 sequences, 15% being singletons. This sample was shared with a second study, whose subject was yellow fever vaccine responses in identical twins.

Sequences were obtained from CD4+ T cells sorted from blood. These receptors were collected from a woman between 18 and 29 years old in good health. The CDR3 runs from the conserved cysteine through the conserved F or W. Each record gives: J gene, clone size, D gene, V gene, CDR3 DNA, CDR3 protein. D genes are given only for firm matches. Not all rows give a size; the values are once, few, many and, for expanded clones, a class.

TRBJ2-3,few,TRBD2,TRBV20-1,TGCAGTTCCAAGCGGGAGGGGGGCACAGATACGCAGTATTTT,CSSKREGGTDTQYF
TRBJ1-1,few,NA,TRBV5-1,TGCGCCAGCAGCTCACAGGAAGTCTCTGAAGCTTTCTTT,CASSSQEVSEAFF
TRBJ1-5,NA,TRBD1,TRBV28,TGTGCCAGCAGGCCTGGGCCAGGGGGAGGTAGCAATCAGCCCCAGCATTTT,CASRPGPGGGSNQPQHF
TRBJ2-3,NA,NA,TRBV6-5,TGTGCCAGCAGTTCCGGACAGTACACAGATACGCAGTATTTT,CASSSGQYTDTQYF
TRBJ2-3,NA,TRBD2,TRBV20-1,TGCAGTGCTCCCACCGGGGGGACCCAGCAGGATACGCAGTATTTT,CSAPTGGTQQDTQYF
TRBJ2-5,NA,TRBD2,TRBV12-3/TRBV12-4,TGTGCCAGCAGGCCCGGGGAGGGCCGCCAAGAGACCCAGTACTTC,CASRPGEGRQETQYF
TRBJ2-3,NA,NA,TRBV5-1,TGCGCCAGCGAGGTGCAGGGACGGGGAGATACGCAGTATTTT,CASEVQGRGDTQYF
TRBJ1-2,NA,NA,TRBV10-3,TGTGCCATCAGCCCTGGGGGGCCTGGCTACACCTTC,CAISPGGPGYTF
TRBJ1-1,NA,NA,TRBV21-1,TGTGCCAGCAGCAACAGAAGGGCTTCGGGCACTGAAGCTTTCTTT,CASSNRRASGTEAFF
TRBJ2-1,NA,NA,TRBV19,TGTGCCAGTAGTACGAACATGGGTTCCTACAATGAGCAGTTCTTC,CASSTNMGSYNEQFF
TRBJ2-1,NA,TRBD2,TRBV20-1,TGCAGTGCCCGCCAAGGGACTAGCGGGAGAAGCAATGAGCAGTTCTTC,CSARQGTSGRSNEQFF
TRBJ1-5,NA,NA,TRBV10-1,TGCGCCAGCAGTGAGCGGGGGGCTAATCAGCCCCAGCATTTT,CASSERGANQPQHF
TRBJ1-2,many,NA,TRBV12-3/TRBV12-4,TGTGCCAGCAGCCTCTTAGGAGGCTACACCTTC,CASSLLGGYTF
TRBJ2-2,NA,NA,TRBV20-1,TGCAGTGCTAGACCTTGGGGCGCCGGGGAGCTGTTTTTT,CSARPWGAGELFF
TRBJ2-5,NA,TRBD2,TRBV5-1,TGCGCCAGCAGCCCCGGGACTAGCGGGAGTTGGCAAGAGACCCAGTACTTC,CASSPGTSGSWQETQYF
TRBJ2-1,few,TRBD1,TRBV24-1,TGTGCCACCAGTCCGGACAGGAACCCGCGCTCCTACAATGAGCAGTTCTTC,CATSPDRNPRSYNEQFF
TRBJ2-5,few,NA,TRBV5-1,TGCGCCAGCAGCTCGAACTTGGGGCGGTACTTC,CASSSNLGRYF
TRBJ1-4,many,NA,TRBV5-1,TGCGCCAGCAGCTTGGGTAAGGCGCATGAAAAACTGTTTTTT,CASSLGKAHEKLFF
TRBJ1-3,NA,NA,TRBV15,TGTGCCACCAGAGGGGAGAGGGCTGGCTCTGGAAACACCATATATTTT,CATRGERAGSGNTIYF
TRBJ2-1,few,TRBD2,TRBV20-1,TGCAGTGCTAAGCCTAGCGGGGGGGCATCCTACAATGAGCAGTTCTTC,CSAKPSGGASYNEQFF
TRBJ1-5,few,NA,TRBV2,TGTGCCAGCAGTGAAATGCGCGGACAGCCCCAGCATTTT,CASSEMRGQPQHF
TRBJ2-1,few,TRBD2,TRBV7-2,TGTGCCAGCAGCTCCCGGGGAGCGGGGTCTATCCACAATGAGCAGTTCTTC,CASSSRGAGSIHNEQFF
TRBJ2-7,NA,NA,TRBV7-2,TGTGCCAGCTCTAGCGCACTCTACGAGCAGTACTTC,CASSSALYEQYF
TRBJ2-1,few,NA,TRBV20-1,TGCAGTGCCGCATGGGTTTTAGTCGATGAGAACAATGAGCAGTTCTTC,CSAAWVLVDENNEQFF
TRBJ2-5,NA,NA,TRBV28,TGTGCCAGCAGTAGAGGGGCCATGAAAGAGACCCAGTACTTC,CASSRGAMKETQYF
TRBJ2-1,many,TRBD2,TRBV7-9,TGTGCCAGCAGCCCTGGACTAGCGGGAAGTTCCTACAATGAGCAGTTCTTC,CASSPGLAGSSYNEQFF
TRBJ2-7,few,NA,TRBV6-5,TGTGCCAGCAGTTACTCGAGACAGACGAGCTCCTACGAGCAGTACTTC,CASSYSRQTSSYEQYF
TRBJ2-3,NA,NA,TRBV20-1,TGCAGTGCTAGACCAGGACACGTTTCCGCAGATACGCAGTATTTT,CSARPGHVSADTQYF
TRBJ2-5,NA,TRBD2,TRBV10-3,TGTGCCATGGGAGGGAGGACACAAGAGACCCAGTACTTC,CAMGGRTQETQYF
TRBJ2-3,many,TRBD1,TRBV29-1,TGCAGCGTTGAAGGACAGGGAAGAACAGATACGCAGTATTTT,CSVEGQGRTDTQYF
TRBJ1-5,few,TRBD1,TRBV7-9,TGTGCCAGCAGCTCGGACAGGATTTTGGAGCCCCAGCATTTT,CASSSDRILEPQHF
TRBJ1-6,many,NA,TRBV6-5,TGTGCCAGCAGTTACTCTGGGGTCTCACCCCTCCACTTT,CASSYSGVSPLHF
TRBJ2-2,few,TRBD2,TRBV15,TGTGCCACCAGCAGAGGAGGAGCGGGAGGGCAAAACACCGGGGAGCTGTTTTTT,CATSRGGAGGQNTGELFF
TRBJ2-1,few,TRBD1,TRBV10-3,TGTGCCATCACGGACAGGGACTACAATGAGCAGTTCTTC,CAITDRDYNEQFF
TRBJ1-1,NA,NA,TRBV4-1,TGCGCCAGCAGCCATACAGGGTCTGAAGCTTTCTTT,CASSHTGSEAFF
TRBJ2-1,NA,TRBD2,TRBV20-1,TGCAGTGCTAGAGACAGGCTAGCGGGTTTCAATGAGCAGTTCTTC,CSARDRLAGFNEQFF
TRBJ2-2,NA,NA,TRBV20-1,TGCAGTGCTAGAAGGGGGACAACGAACACCGGGGAGCTGTTTTTT,CSARRGTTNTGELFF
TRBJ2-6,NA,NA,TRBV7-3,TGTGCCAGCAGCTTAATCCCACAAGTCCCATCTGGGGCCAACGTCCTGACTTTC,CASSLIPQVPSGANVLTF
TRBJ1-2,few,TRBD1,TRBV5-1,TGCGCCAGCAGCGACGGACAGGTTAACTATGGCTACACCTTC,CASSDGQVNYGYTF
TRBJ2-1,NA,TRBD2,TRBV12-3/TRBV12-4,TGTGCCAGCAGTTCCCCAGCGGGGGGGCTGAATGAGCAGTTCTTC,CASSSPAGGLNEQFF
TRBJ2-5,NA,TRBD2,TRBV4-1,TGCGCCAGCAGCCGGACTAGCCTGGACGAGACCCAGTACTTC,CASSRTSLDETQYF
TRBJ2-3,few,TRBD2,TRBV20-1,TGCAGCCTTCTAGCGGGGCCCACAGATACGCAGTATTTT,CSLLAGPTDTQYF
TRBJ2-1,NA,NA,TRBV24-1,TGTGCCACCACCTCCGGGACTCCGGCCTACAATGAGCAGTTCTTC,CATTSGTPAYNEQFF
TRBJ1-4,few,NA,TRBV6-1,TGTGCCAGCAGTCTATCAGGGGCTAATGAAAAACTGTTTTTT,CASSLSGANEKLFF
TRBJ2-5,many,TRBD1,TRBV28,TGTGCCAGCAGTTCACCGGGACAGGGGGACGTGACCCAGTACTTC,CASSSPGQGDVTQYF
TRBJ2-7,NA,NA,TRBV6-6,TGTGCCAGCAGGTCAGGGGATTCCTACGAGCAGTACTTC,CASRSGDSYEQYF
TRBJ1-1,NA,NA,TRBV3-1,TGTGCCAGCAGCCAGACCTGGAACACTGAAGCTTTCTTT,CASSQTWNTEAFF
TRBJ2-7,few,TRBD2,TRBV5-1,TGCGCCAGCACCGCGACTAGCGGGAGCTACGAGCAGTACTTC,CASTATSGSYEQYF
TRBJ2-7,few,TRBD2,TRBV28,TGTGCCAGCAGGTCCCCATCGGGAGGTCCCTACGAGCAGTACTTC,CASRSPSGGPYEQYF
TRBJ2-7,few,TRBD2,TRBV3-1,TGTGCCAGCAGCCAAGTTCTGGCGGGAGGGATTGAGCAGTACTTC,CASSQVLAGGIEQYF
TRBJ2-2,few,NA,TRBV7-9,TGTGCCAGCAGCCCCGTCGGGCGAAACACCGGGGAGCTGTTTTTT,CASSPVGRNTGELFF
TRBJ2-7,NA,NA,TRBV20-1,TGCAGTGCTCTTCCTCGGCCCGACGCCGACCCCGAGCAGTACTTC,CSALPRPDADPEQYF
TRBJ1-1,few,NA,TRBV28,TGTGCCAGCAGGTCGGCTGGACTGCGGGACCCTGAAGCTTTCTTT,CASRSAGLRDPEAFF
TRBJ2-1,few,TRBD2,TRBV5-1,TGCGCCAGCAGCTCATCCCCCGGGACTAGCGGTCTCGGTGAGCAGTTCTTC,CASSSSPGTSGLGEQFF
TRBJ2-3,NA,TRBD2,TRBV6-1,TGTGCCAGCAGTGACCCGGGACTAGCGTTCCCAGATACGCAGTATTTT,CASSDPGLAFPDTQYF
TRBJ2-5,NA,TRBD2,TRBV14,TGTGCCAGCAGCCAAATGACGGGGGGCCAAGAGACCCAGTACTTC,CASSQMTGGQETQYF